The entry below describes one T cell receptor beta chain. This entry comes from a study of blood T cell repertoires in COVID-19. Per the germline V gene, CDR1 is GTSNPN and CDR2 is SVGIG (reference sequence). This CDR3 has 15 residues. V was shortened by 0 bases and J by 7 bases, with 13 bases between the two germline ends. Measured with immunoSEQ multiplex PCR; TCRdb has only the in-frame clones, and not every one. The repertoire holds fewer than 250,000 clones, 80% to 95% seen once, with about 0.79% in the top ten. Sample: peripheral blood. This TCR derives from a young man with COVID-19, enrolled during active disease. The V and J genes are TRBV30 and TRBJ1-6, with D possibly TRBD1 on 5 matching bases. The CDR3 spells CAWSVLQGENSPLHF. The CDR3 DNA is TGTGCCTGGAGTGTGTTGCAGGGTGAAAATTCACCCCTCCACTTT.